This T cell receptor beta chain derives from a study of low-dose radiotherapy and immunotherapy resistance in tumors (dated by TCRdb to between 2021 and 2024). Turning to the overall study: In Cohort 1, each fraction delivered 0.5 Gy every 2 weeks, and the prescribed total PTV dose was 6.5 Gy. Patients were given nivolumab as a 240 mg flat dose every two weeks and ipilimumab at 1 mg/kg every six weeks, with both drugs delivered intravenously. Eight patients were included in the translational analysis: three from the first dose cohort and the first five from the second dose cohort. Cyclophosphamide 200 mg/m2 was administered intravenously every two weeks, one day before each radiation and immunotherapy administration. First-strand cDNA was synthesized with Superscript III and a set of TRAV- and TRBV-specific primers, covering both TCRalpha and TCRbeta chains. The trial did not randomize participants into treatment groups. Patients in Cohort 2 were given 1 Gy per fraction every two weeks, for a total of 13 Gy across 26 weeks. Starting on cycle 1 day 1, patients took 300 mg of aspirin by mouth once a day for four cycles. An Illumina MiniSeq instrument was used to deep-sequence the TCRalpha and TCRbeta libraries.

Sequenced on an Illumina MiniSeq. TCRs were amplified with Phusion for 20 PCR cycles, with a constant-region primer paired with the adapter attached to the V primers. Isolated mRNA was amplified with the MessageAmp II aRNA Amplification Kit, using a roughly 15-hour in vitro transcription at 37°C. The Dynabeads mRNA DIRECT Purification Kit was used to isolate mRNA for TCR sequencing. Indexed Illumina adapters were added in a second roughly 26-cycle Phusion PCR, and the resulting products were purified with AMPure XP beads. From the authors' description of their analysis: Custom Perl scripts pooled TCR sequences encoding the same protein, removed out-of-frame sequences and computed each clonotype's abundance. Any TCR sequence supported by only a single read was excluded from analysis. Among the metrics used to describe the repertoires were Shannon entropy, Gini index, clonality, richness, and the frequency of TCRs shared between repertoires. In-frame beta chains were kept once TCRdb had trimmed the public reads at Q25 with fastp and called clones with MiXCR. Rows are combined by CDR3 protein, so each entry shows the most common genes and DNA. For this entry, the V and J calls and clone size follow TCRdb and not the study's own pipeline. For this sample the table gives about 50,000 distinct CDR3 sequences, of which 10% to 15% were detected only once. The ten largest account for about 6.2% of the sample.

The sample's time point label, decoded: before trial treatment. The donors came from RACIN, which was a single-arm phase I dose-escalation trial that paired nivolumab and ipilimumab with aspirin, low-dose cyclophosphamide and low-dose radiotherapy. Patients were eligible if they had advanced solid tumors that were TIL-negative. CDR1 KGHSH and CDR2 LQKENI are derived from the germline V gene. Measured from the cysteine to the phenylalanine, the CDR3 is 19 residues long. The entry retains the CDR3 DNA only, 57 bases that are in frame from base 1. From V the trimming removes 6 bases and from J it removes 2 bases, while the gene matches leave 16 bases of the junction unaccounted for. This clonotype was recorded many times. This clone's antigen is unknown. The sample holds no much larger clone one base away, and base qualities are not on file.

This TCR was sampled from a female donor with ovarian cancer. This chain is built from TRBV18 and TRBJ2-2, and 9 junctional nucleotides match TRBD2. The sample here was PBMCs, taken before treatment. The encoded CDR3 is CASSRGVLRLAANTGELFF. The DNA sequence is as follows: TGTGCCAGCTCTCGAGGAGTTCTGAGACTAGCGGCTAACACCGGGGAGCTGTTTTTT.